Reported below is one T cell receptor (beta chain). Its specificity is unknown. The CDR3 contains 15 residues. The V and J ends lost 5 bases and 0 bases respectively, with 11 bases between them. Per the germline V gene, CDR1 is ENHRY and CDR2 is SYGVKD. The data stem from a study of identical twins. Study results and limitations: Cross-sectional statistics underpinned the conclusions; the same donors were not followed.

TCRdb re-called the 5' RACE reads with MiXCR, one entry per CDR3 protein. The profile shows about 460,000 distinct CDR3 sequences, more than 13% of them singletons. The same sample was also studied in work on yellow fever vaccine responses in identical twins.

The source material was CD4+ T cells sorted from blood. The rearrangement joins TRBV10-3 to TRBJ2-1; perhaps TRBD1 as D (6 bases). This TCR was recovered from a woman under 30 in good health. The DNA for the CDR3 is TGTGCCATCAGTAGACAGGCGGACTCCTACAATGAGCAGTTCTTC. Residues: CAISRQADSYNEQFF.